Shown below are 17 T cell receptor beta chains from a single sample sequenced in a study of blood T cells in healthy people across ages. Primed by a sample-barcoded 5' primer and a J-beta primer mix, a second PCR proceeded for 7 to 11 cycles. From the 5' RACE reads, TCRdb called clonotypes with MiXCR, one entry per CDR3 protein. The sample holds about 780,000 distinct CDR3 sequences, around 45% seen once. Material: blood. All receptors derive from a man at least 80 years old in good health.

The chain couples TRBV10-3 to TRBJ2-7, with 9 positions matching TRBD2. CDR1 ENHRY and CDR2 SYGVKD come from the germline V gene. V shed 6 bases, J shed 4 bases, and the junction held 10 bases outside the gene matches. This CDR3 comprises 15 residues. The CDR3 coding sequence is TGTGCCATCAGCTCTTCGAGCGGGGGGACTTACGAGCAGTACTTC. This gives the protein CAISSSSGGTYEQYF.

This clonotype has a single count. The V call is TRBV7-3, the J call TRBJ2-2; D could derive from TRBD1 or TRBD2 (6 bases each). This CDR3 has 15 amino acids. Germline CDR1 SGHTA, CDR2 FQGTGA. V lost 1 base to trimming and J lost 5 bases, with 11 bases between them. The CDR3 here is CASSLNGGGTGELFF. DNA for the CDR3: TGTGCCAGCAGCTTAAACGGGGGCGGAACCGGGGAGCTGTTTTTT.

CDR3 nucleotides: TGTGCCAGCAGTTTCCAGGGTGGAGGGGACACTGAAGCTTTCTTT. This sequence encodes CASSFQGGGDTEAFF. This chain joins TRBV12-3 or TRBV12-4 and TRBJ1-1; D possibly corresponds to TRBD1 (5 bases). The CDR3 has 15 amino acids. Trimming removed 3 bases from V and 3 bases from J, with 14 bases in between.

This clonotype was detected once. V and J are TRBV27 and TRBJ1-2; D is unclear. CDR3 size: 14 residues. V lost 6 bases to trimming and J lost 6 bases, with 17 bases between them. The germline CDR1 and CDR2 sequences are MNHEY and SMNVEV (reference sequence). CDR3 sequence: CASRSRPSGDGYTF. CDR3 bases: TGTGCCAGCAGATCCAGACCCTCCGGGGATGGCTACACCTTC.

The chain has TRBV29-1 and TRBJ2-5; no firm D call. The end of the DNA is better explained by TRBJ2-7, so the J call may be wrong. Germline V CDR1 and CDR2: SQVTM, ANQGSEA. CDR3 length equals 12 residues. DNA of the CDR3: TGCAGCGTTTCATTGGGTGTCAGCGAGCAGTACTTC. Translation gives CSVSLGVSEQYF.

The V gene is TRBV2, the J gene TRBJ1-2; maybe TRBD1 (6 bases). Trimming shortened V by 2 bases and J by 12 bases, and 13 bases separated the two germline ends. The V gene's germline CDR1 is SNHLY and CDR2 FYNNEI. The CDR3 extends over 12 amino acids. Written as DNA, the CDR3 is TGTGCCAGCAGTGAACGCGCTACAGGGAACACCTTC. Amino acid sequence: CASSERATGNTF.

This clonotype appeared a few times. A read error may be the cause here, since a much bigger clone is one base away. The chain couples TRBV20-1 to TRBJ2-1; the D gene is possibly TRBD1 (5 bases). TRBJ2-7 matches the DNA end more closely, so the J call is doubtful. CDR1 and CDR2 from the germline V gene are DFQATT and SNEGSKA (reference sequence). CDR3 length: 16 residues. The CDR3 DNA follows: TGCAGTGCTAGCCCCGATCAGGGAAGCTCCTACAATGAGCAGTACTTC. Residues: CSASPDQGSSYNEQYF.

This rearrangement joins TRBV28 to TRBJ1-1; D remains unclear. Trimming stripped 8 bases from V and 2 bases from J, with 12 bases between. The germline V gene encodes CDR1 MDHEN and CDR2 SYDVKM. This CDR3 contains 13 residues. CDR3 in DNA: TGTGCCAGCTCGGGAAGATTTAACACTGAAGCTTTCTTT. Amino acids: CASSGRFNTEAFF.

The rearrangement links TRBV29-1 to TRBJ2-3; either TRBD1 or TRBD2 may fit D (5 bases each). The CDR3 contains 19 residues. Trimming removed 6 bases from V and 6 bases from J, with 34 bases in between. Germline V gene sequence: CDR1 SQVTM, CDR2 ANQGSEA. This CDR3 reads CSVYPHKGRAGTLEDTQYF. CDR3 bases: TGCAGCGTATATCCACACAAAGGAAGGGCAGGGACCCTGGAGGATACGCAGTATTTT.

The V call is TRBV12-3 or TRBV12-4, the J call TRBJ2-7; TRBD2 is a possible D gene (7 bases). This CDR3 is built from 15 residues. Trimming took off 8 bases at V and 4 bases at J, with 21 bases between the two ends. The CDR3 reads CASAKGGGGGYEQYF. CDR3 coding DNA: TGTGCCAGCGCTAAGGGGGGGGGAGGAGGTTACGAGCAGTACTTC.

The chain combines TRBV7-9 with TRBJ2-3; tentative D call: TRBD1 (5 bases). This CDR3 is built from 14 residues. Germline V gene sequence: CDR1 SEHNR, CDR2 FQNEAQ (reference sequence). Trimming removed 3 bases at V and 2 bases at J, with 9 bases between. CDR3 sequence reads: CASSLDTNTDTQYF. DNA for the CDR3: TGTGCCAGCAGCTTGGACACGAACACAGATACGCAGTATTTT.

The V and J genes are TRBV20-1 and TRBJ1-1, with D possibly TRBD1 on 5 matching bases. CDR3 length: 14 amino acids. Germline V gene data show CDR1 as DFQATT and CDR2 as SNEGSKA (reference sequence). The ends were cut back, 2 bases at V and 1 base at J, with 11 bases in the middle. DNA of the CDR3: TGCAGTGCTAGAACCGACAGTCGGAACACTGAAGCTTTCTTT. Translating gives CSARTDSRNTEAFF.

The table lists this clonotype with a count of one. The gene calls are TRBV2 and TRBJ1-1, with D unclear. There are 12 residues in the CDR3. Germline assignment: CDR1 SNHLY and CDR2 FYNNEI. Trimming cost V 2 bases and J 11 bases, with 12 bases left between them. CDR3 region: CASSERRGYAFF. The CDR3 DNA sequence: TGTGCCAGCAGTGAACGGCGAGGATACGCTTTCTTT.

The table lists this clonotype with a count of one. V is TRBV29-1 and J is TRBJ1-1; D gene ambiguous. The CDR3 is 15 residues long. The germline V gene has CDR1 SQVTM and CDR2 ANQGSEA. Trimming pared 6 bases from V and 4 bases from J, leaving 21 bases between. CDR3 in DNA: TGCAGCGTCAACCCTTTCGAGGGCATTTCCACTGAAGCTTTCTTT. Protein product: CSVNPFEGISTEAFF.

This clonotype was recorded a few times. V and J are TRBV5-1 and TRBJ2-3; D gene uncertain. V lost 1 base, J lost 1 base, and 10 bases lay in between. The CDR3 has 15 residues. Germline V gene lookup returns CDR1 SGHRS and CDR2 YFSETQ. The CDR3 here is CASSLNVYGTDTQYF. CDR3 DNA sequence: TGCGCCAGCAGCTTGAATGTATATGGCACAGATACGCAGTATTTT.

The chain is built from TRBV4-3 and TRBJ2-5, with 12 bases fitting TRBD2. Germline V CDR1 and CDR2: LGHNA, YSLEER. V lost 4 bases to trimming and J lost 11 bases; unmatched junction nucleotides: 11. CDR3 length: 15 amino acids. The CDR3, as DNA: TGCGCCAGCAGCCCACGACTAGCGGGAGAGAATGAGCAGTACTTC. This encodes CASSPRLAGENEQYF.

The rearrangement joins TRBV20-1 to TRBJ1-5; D gene ambiguous. V gave up 4 bases and J gave up 3 bases, with 13 bases separating them. Germline assignment: CDR1 DFQATT and CDR2 SNEGSKA (reference sequence). The CDR3 is 14 amino acids. The CDR3, as DNA: TGCAGTGCTATCCCGGGAGGAGACAATCAGCCCCAGCATTTT. It is translated as CSAIPGGDNQPQHF.